This T cell receptor (beta chain) was recovered during a study of blood T cell repertoires in COVID-19. In the study overall: Samples of COVID-19 (acute and convalescent) were obtained from the United States, Italy and Spain. PBMCs, B-cell-depleted T cells, or T cells provided the cDNA or gDNA that made up the material.

Original handling: Cell counts per sample came from amplifying reference gene primers. Sequencing used immunoSEQ multiplex PCR; TCRdb keeps in-frame clones, though not all of them. The V and J calls and clone size come from that table; D and trimming were worked out from the DNA. The table shows nearly 35,000 clones, with 75% to 90% occurring only once. The sample consisted of peripheral blood. The sequence was collected from a human donor with acute or convalescent COVID-19. The donor label of this sample is uncertain.

DNA of the CDR3: TGTGCCAGCAGCTCCACTATTGACACTGAAGCTTTCTTT. It is translated as CASSSTIDTEAFF. This rearrangement joins TRBV9 to TRBJ1-1; D not resolved. Trimming took 4 bases from V and 3 from J, leaving 10 bases between them. Germline CDR1 is SGDLS and CDR2 is YYNGEE. The CDR3 loop spans 13 amino acids. Drawing the rest from reference TRBV9 and TRBJ1-1, the complete variable domain is DSGVTQTPKHLITATGQRVTLRCSPRSGDLSVYWYQQSLDQGLQFLIQYYNGEERAKGNILERFSAQQFPDLHSELNLSSLELGDSALYFCASSSTIDTEAFFGQGTRLTVV.